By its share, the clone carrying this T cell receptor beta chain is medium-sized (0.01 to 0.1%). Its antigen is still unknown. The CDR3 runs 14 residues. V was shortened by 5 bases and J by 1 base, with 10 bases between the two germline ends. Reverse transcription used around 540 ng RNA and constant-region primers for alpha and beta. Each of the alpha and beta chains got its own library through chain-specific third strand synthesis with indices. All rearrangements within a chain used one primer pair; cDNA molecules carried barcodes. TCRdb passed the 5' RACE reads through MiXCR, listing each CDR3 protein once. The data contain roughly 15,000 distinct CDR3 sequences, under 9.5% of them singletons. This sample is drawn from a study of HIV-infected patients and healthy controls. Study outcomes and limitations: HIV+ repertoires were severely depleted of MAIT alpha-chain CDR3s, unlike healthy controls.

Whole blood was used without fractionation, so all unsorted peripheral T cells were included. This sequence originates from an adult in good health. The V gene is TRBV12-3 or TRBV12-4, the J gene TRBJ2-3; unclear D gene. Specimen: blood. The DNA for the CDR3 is TGTGCCAGCAGTAGGTATCGCGGCACAGATACGCAGTATTTT. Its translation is CASSRYRGTDTQYF.